The 17 T cell receptor beta chains in this list originate from one sample, sequenced in a study of cytomegalovirus exposure and HLA in healthy donors. The PCR ran on 60 Vbeta and 13 Jbeta primers. Repertoires were generated with immunoSEQ multiplex PCR, while TCRdb's copy carries only in-frame clones and drops some. This sample's clone table lists tens of thousands of clones. Sequenced material: PBMCs. These receptors were obtained from a man aged 50-60 years in good health and CMV-seropositive.

This chain links TRBV9 with TRBJ1-4; TRBD1 matches at 9 bases. The germline V gene encodes CDR1 SGDLS and CDR2 YYNGEE. The trim removed 0 bases at V and 1 base at J, leaving 1 base unmatched. This CDR3 is 16 amino acids long. CDR3 region: CASSVGGQGTNEKLFF. The CDR3, as DNA: TGTGCCAGCAGCGTAGGGGGACAGGGAACTAATGAAAAACTGTTTTTT.

The chain combines TRBV30 with TRBJ1-1; D gene unclear. Trimming took 4 bases from V and 1 from J, leaving 7 bases between them. Germline V gene lookup returns CDR1 GTSNPN and CDR2 SVGIG (reference sequence). The CDR3 runs to 12 residues. CDR3 in amino acids: CAWTRGNTEAFF. The CDR3 region has the DNA TGTGCCTGGACCCGGGGGAACACTGAAGCTTTCTTT.

For this clone: Other DNA sequences in the same sample also yield this CDR3. This sequence joins TRBV18 and TRBJ2-5; D remains unclear. With 2 bases removed from V and 4 bases from J, the gap between germline ends came to 8 bases. The CDR3 consists of 13 residues. The germline V gene has CDR1 KGHSH and CDR2 LQKENI. CDR3 sequence (DNA): TGTGCCAGCTCACCATCTACGGGAGAGACCCAGTACTTC. It translates to CASSPSTGETQYF.

The CDR3 loop is CASSSTRSDIQYF. DNA of the CDR3: TGTGCCAGCTCATCGACGCGGAGCGACATTCAGTACTTC. The V call is TRBV18, the J call TRBJ2-4, with D uncertain. V was shortened by 5 bases and J by 8 bases, with 13 bases between the two germline ends. Germline V gene data show CDR1 as KGHSH and CDR2 as LQKENI. This CDR3 contains 13 residues.

The chain recombines TRBV18 with TRBJ2-3; D remains unclear. The V end lost 3 bases, the J end lost 0 bases, and 10 bases lay between the germline ends. CDR1 and CDR2 from the germline V gene are KGHSH and LQKENI. The CDR3 runs 15 residues. DNA of the CDR3: TGTGCCAGCTCACCCGGGTCGACTAGCACAGATACGCAGTATTTT. Its protein is CASSPGSTSTDTQYF.

The J gene is TRBJ2-5, the V gene TRBV10-3; tentatively, D is TRBD2 (6 bases). The CDR3 covers 13 residues. Per germline, CDR1 ENHRY and CDR2 SYGVKD. With 11 bases removed from V and 0 bases from J, the gap between germline ends came to 13 bases. The CDR3 is CASHGGYQETQYF. CDR3 DNA: TGTGCCTCCCATGGGGGGTACCAAGAGACCCAGTACTTC.

The chain is built from TRBV29-1 and TRBJ2-5; TRBD1 matches 7 bases. Germline V gene lookup returns CDR1 SQVTM and CDR2 ANQGSEA. The V gene end was trimmed by 7 bases and the J gene end by 5 bases; junction bases not matched to a gene: 10. The CDR3 runs 13 residues. DNA of the CDR3: TGCAGCGCAACCCCTCACAGGGGCGAGACCCAGTACTTC. Translated: CSATPHRGETQYF.

The chain recombines TRBV12-5 with TRBJ2-1, with a tentative D call TRBD2 (6 bases). The CDR3 totals 15 residues. With 1 base removed from V and 7 bases from J, the gap between germline ends came to 14 bases. From germline, CDR1 is LGHNT and CDR2 FRNRAP. CDR3 DNA: TGTGCTAGTGGTTTGGCTAGCGTCAGGTTTAATGAGCAGTTCTTC. Translation: CASGLASVRFNEQFF. The entire variable domain, with the rest obtained from reference TRBV12-5 and TRBJ2-1, is as follows: DARVTQTPRHKVTEMGQEVTMRCQPILGHNTVFWYRQTMMQGLELLAYFRNRAPLDDSGMPKDRFSAEMPDATLATLKIQPSEPRDSAVYFCASGLASVRFNEQFFGPGTRLTVL.

The chain uses TRBV11-2 and TRBJ2-7, with a possible D match to TRBD2 (5 bases). CDR1 SGHAT and CDR2 FQNNGV come from the germline V gene. The CDR3 extends over 14 amino acids. V was pared by 5 bases and J by 3 bases, with 14 bases between. The CDR3: CASSPSGMNYEQYF. CDR3 coding DNA: TGTGCCAGCAGCCCCTCGGGGATGAACTACGAGCAGTACTTC.

The rearrangement links TRBV18 to TRBJ2-1; 8 bases agree with TRBD2. V gave up 2 bases and J gave up 7 bases; unmatched junction bases: 7. CDR3 length: 15 amino acids. The V gene's germline CDR1 is KGHSH and CDR2 LQKENI. For the CDR3, the DNA is TGTGCCAGCTCACCAAGAAGCGGGAGCCGAAATGAGCAGTTCTTC. Its translation: CASSPRSGSRNEQFF.

The chain uses TRBV2 and TRBJ2-7; 8 positions agree with TRBD1. The germline gives CDR1 SNHLY, CDR2 FYNNEI. Germline trimming cut 4 bases from V and 7 bases from J; bases unmatched to any gene: 3. The CDR3 loop spans 12 amino acids. Here the CDR3 reads CASSGQGREQYV. DNA of the CDR3: TGTGCCAGCAGTGGACAGGGGCGAGAGCAGTACGTC.

J is TRBJ2-4 and V is TRBV27, with 8 bases that match TRBD1. The V gene's germline CDR1 is MNHEY and CDR2 SMNVEV (reference sequence). The junction had 9 bases not matched to a gene; V was cut back by 6 bases and J by 5 bases. The length of the CDR3 is 15 residues. CDR3: CASSSGGAGENIQYF. CDR3 bases: TGTGCCAGCAGCTCAGGGGGCGCGGGCGAAAACATTCAGTACTTC.

The rearrangement links TRBV30 to TRBJ1-2; tentative D call: TRBD1 (5 bases). Germline loops: CDR1 GTSNPN, CDR2 SVGIG (reference sequence). V lost 0 bases and J lost 1, with 12 bases in between. The CDR3 length is 15 residues. The CDR3 reads CAWSVRRGGNYGYTF. In nucleotides, the CDR3 is TGTGCCTGGAGTGTACGGCGGGGGGGTAACTATGGCTACACCTTC. Using reference TRBV30 and TRBJ1-2 for the parts outside the CDR3, the full variable domain is SQTIHQWPATLVQPVGSPLSLECTVEGTSNPNLYWYRQAAGRGLQLLFYSVGIGQISSEVPQNLSASRPQDRQFILSSKKLLLSDSGFYLCAWSVRRGGNYGYTFGSGTRLTVV.

The chain recombines TRBV29-1 with TRBJ1-1; D remains unclear. The CDR3 has 14 amino acids. Germline CDR1 and CDR2: SQVTM and ANQGSEA. V gave up 0 bases and J gave up 2 bases, with 10 bases separating them. CDR3 sequence (DNA): TGCAGCGTTGAAGATCGCCTGAGAAACACTGAAGCTTTCTTT. Amino acids: CSVEDRLRNTEAFF.

V and J are TRBV11-2 and TRBJ2-7; 7 bases line up with TRBD2. V was clipped by 5 bases and J by 7 bases; unmatched bases: 8. CDR1 and CDR2 from the germline V gene are SGHAT and FQNNGV. The CDR3 spans 13 residues. Here the CDR3 DNA reads TGTGCCAGCAGCCCCAGCGGGGTGCAAGAGCAGTACGTC. The encoded protein is CASSPSGVQEQYV.

V and J are TRBV6-6 and TRBJ2-7; 7 nucleotides match TRBD2. Germline V gives CDR1 MNHNY, CDR2 SVGAGI (reference sequence). With 0 bases clipped from V and 1 base from J, the junction kept 3 bases outside the gene matches. The CDR3 length is 15 residues. The CDR3 sequence is CASSYSSSGSYEQYF. DNA of the CDR3: TGTGCCAGCAGTTACTCGTCTAGCGGATCCTACGAGCAGTACTTC.

V gene TRBV6-5 combines with J gene TRBJ1-2; possible D gene TRBD1, 5 bases. This CDR3 is 16 amino acids long. Trimming shortened V by 4 bases and J by 5 bases, and 20 bases separated the two germline ends. Germline CDR1 and CDR2: MNHEY and SVGAGI. The CDR3 DNA reads TGTGCCAGCAGTTCGACCCCCCTTAAGGGGCCATATGGCTACACCTTC. Translating gives CASSSTPLKGPYGYTF.